The 23 T cell receptor beta chains below all came from one sample that was sequenced in a study of blood T cell repertoires in COVID-19. The table came from immunoSEQ multiplex PCR; TCRdb's copy has only in-frame clones and leaves some out. The table includes around 210,000 clones, around three quarters detected once. Input material: peripheral blood. The receptors derive from a woman between 65 and 79 years old with acute or convalescent COVID-19.

The gene calls are TRBV11-2 and TRBJ1-3, with D hard to call. The CDR3 loop spans 15 amino acids. Trimming took off 4 bases at V and 2 bases at J, with 12 bases between the two ends. Germline CDR1 and CDR2: SGHAT and FQNNGV. CDR3 in amino acids: CASSSGGEAGNTIYF. In nucleotides, the CDR3 is TGTGCCAGCAGCTCTGGTGGGGAGGCTGGAAACACCATATATTTT.

This chain connects TRBV19 to TRBJ2-3, with 7 bases fitting TRBD1. Germline CDR1 LNHDA, CDR2 SQIVND (reference sequence). Trimming at V came to 3 bases and at J to 7 bases, leaving 13 bases not matched to a gene. The CDR3 totals 16 residues. Here the CDR3 DNA reads TGTGCCAGTAGTATGGGCCGAAGGTTGGGACAGAATACGCAGTATTTT. Translation: CASSMGRRLGQNTQYF.

The chain is built from TRBV6-5 and TRBJ2-7; 12 bases align to TRBD1. The CDR3 length is 14 residues. Germline CDR1 is MNHEY and CDR2 is SVGAGI. Trimming cost V 9 bases and J 5 bases; bases outside gene matches: 8. The CDR3 protein is CARTWGQGAHEQYF. DNA for the CDR3: TGTGCCAGGACATGGGGACAGGGGGCCCACGAGCAGTACTTC.

The chain combines TRBV7-3 with TRBJ2-1; no reliable D call. Per the germline V gene, CDR1 is SGHTA and CDR2 is FQGTGA. Trimming cost V 4 bases and J 9 bases, with 13 bases left between them. This CDR3 is built from 13 residues. Written as DNA, the CDR3 is TGTGCCAGCAGCTCCCAACTTGATAGTGAGCAGTTCTTC. Translating gives CASSSQLDSEQFF. Full variable domain (remainder filled in from reference TRBV7-3 and TRBJ2-1): GAGVSQTPSNKVTEKGKYVELRCDPISGHTALYWYRQSLGQGPEFLIYFQGTGAADDSGLPNDRFFAVRPEGSVSTLKIQRTERGDSAVYLCASSSQLDSEQFFGPGTRLTVL.

This clone turned up a few times. The J gene is TRBJ1-3, the V gene TRBV2; TRBD1 matches 7 bases. CDR3 size: 15 residues. J gave up 3 bases and V 3 bases, and 5 bases lay outside the gene matches. The V gene's germline CDR1 is SNHLY and CDR2 FYNNEI. The CDR3 region has the DNA TGTGCCAGCAGTGAGGAGGGGGCAATTGGAAACACCATATATTTT. Its translation is CASSEEGAIGNTIYF.

V and J are TRBV28 and TRBJ2-7; possible D gene TRBD2, 6 bases. The CDR3 spans 15 residues. Deletions cut 6 bases from V and 5 bases from J, with 20 bases between. Germline V gives CDR1 MDHEN, CDR2 SYDVKM. CDR3 in DNA: TGTGCCAGCAGCCCCCCCCAGCGGGTGTTAAACGAGCAGTACTTC. Amino acid sequence: CASSPPQRVLNEQYF.

The rearrangement links TRBV5-1 to TRBJ2-2, with a possible D match to TRBD2 (5 bases). The germline V gene has CDR1 SGHRS and CDR2 YFSETQ. This CDR3 comprises 15 residues. V was shortened by 4 bases and J by 1 base, with 11 bases between the two germline ends. The CDR3 here is CASSLLGLNTGELFF. The CDR3 DNA follows: TGCGCCAGCAGCCTACTAGGACTGAACACCGGGGAGCTGTTTTTT.

The chain combines TRBV28 with TRBJ2-7, with D unclear. The germline gives CDR1 MDHEN, CDR2 SYDVKM. The length of the CDR3 is 12 residues. Between the trimmed V and J ends, which lost 7 bases and 4 bases, there was a span of 11 bases. CDR3 DNA: TGTGCCAGCATGGGCATACCTTACGAGCAGTACTTC. Translation: CASMGIPYEQYF.

The gene calls are TRBV6-5 and TRBJ2-2; D is perhaps TRBD1 (6 bases). Trimming stripped 11 bases from V and 3 bases from J, with 19 bases between. The germline V gene encodes CDR1 MNHEY and CDR2 SVGAGI. The CDR3 consists of 15 residues. In nucleotides, the CDR3 is TGTGCCCACTCCGCGGTGGGGGCAGACACCGGGGAGCTGTTTTTT. Protein: CAHSAVGADTGELFF.

This clone was detected only a few times. The chain is built from TRBV5-1 and TRBJ2-2; no clear D. Germline V gene data show CDR1 as SGHRS and CDR2 as YFSETQ. This CDR3 contains 15 residues. V was clipped by 2 bases and J by 0 bases, with 8 bases between them. CDR3 coding DNA: TGCGCCAGCAGCTTTTCGTTCGCGAACACCGGGGAGCTGTTTTTT. Translated, it gives CASSFSFANTGELFF.

The table lists this clone with a count of one. The CDR3 is CASSSHREDEQFF. The CDR3, as DNA: TGTGCCAGCAGCTCCCATAGGGAGGATGAGCAGTTCTTC. The V gene is TRBV4-2, the J gene TRBJ2-1; D is perhaps TRBD2 (6 bases). The CDR3 length is 13 residues. Germline assignment: CDR1 LGHNA and CDR2 YNFKEQ. Deletions cut 5 bases from V and 8 bases from J, with 13 bases between.

The chain is built from TRBV6-5 and TRBJ2-7; 12 bases match TRBD2. Germline lookup yields CDR1 MNHEY and CDR2 SVGAGI. This CDR3 has 15 amino acids. With 11 bases clipped from V and 3 bases from J, the junction kept 11 bases outside the gene matches. The CDR3 region is CACLSGLAGFYEQYF. CDR3 in DNA: TGTGCCTGCCTCTCAGGACTAGCGGGATTCTACGAGCAGTACTTC.

This clone appeared once. CDR3 bases: TGTGCCAGCAGCCTTCTCGGGGGGGTCTACAATGAGCAGTTCTTC. Translating it yields CASSLLGGVYNEQFF. The chain combines TRBV7-8 with TRBJ2-1, with TRBD2 identical over 8 bases. J lost 3 bases, V lost 5 bases, and 6 bases had no gene match. Per the germline V gene, CDR1 is SGHVS and CDR2 is FQNEAQ. The CDR3 contains 15 residues.

This clone was observed once. This chain connects TRBV5-6 to TRBJ1-3; D might be TRBD1 (5 bases). The CDR3 runs to 15 residues. The ends were cut back, 1 base at V and 2 bases at J, with 10 bases in the middle. Germline values: CDR1 SGHDT, CDR2 YYEEEE. CDR3 DNA sequence: TGTGCCAGCAGCTTGACAGGCCTACCTGGAAACACCATATATTTT. Translating it yields CASSLTGLPGNTIYF.

J is TRBJ2-3 and V is TRBV12-3 or TRBV12-4; D not resolved. V gave up 1 base and J gave up 3 bases, with 5 bases separating them. There are 13 residues in the CDR3. The CDR3 region is CASSLVRTDTQYF. The CDR3 DNA sequence: TGTGCCAGCAGTTTAGTCAGGACAGATACGCAGTATTTT.

This chain connects TRBV29-1 to TRBJ2-3; 7 bases align to TRBD2. The CDR3 is 13 amino acids. V shed 4 bases and J 5 bases; nucleotides not matched to a gene: 6. Looked up from germline, CDR1 is SQVTM and CDR2 is ANQGSEA. The CDR3 bases are TGCAGCGTTGGACTAGCCTCCGGAGATACGCAGTATTTT. Translating it yields CSVGLASGDTQYF.

This sequence joins TRBV5-8 and TRBJ2-3, with no clear D. CDR3 length equals 14 residues. Germline values: CDR1 SGHTS, CDR2 YDEGEE. V dropped 2 bases and J dropped 0 bases, with 7 bases sitting between them. The CDR3 reads CASSLGESTDTQYF. The CDR3 bases are TGTGCCAGCAGCTTAGGAGAGAGCACAGATACGCAGTATTTT.

The V gene is TRBV10-3, the J gene TRBJ1-5, with a weak D call TRBD1 (5 bases). Germline V gives CDR1 ENHRY, CDR2 SYGVKD. Trimming removed 2 bases from V and 3 bases from J, with 8 bases in between. This CDR3 is built from 14 residues. This CDR3 is CAISEAGDNQPQHF. As DNA, the CDR3 is TGTGCCATCAGTGAGGCGGGGGACAATCAGCCCCAGCATTTT.

This clone was detected only once. The chain has TRBV28 and TRBJ2-7, with 7 bases fitting TRBD1. Per germline, CDR1 MDHEN and CDR2 SYDVKM. The CDR3 runs 14 residues. V was pared by 6 bases and J by 3 bases, with 8 bases of the junction left unmatched. CDR3 sequence reads: CASRGTARGYEQYF. The CDR3 nucleotides are TGTGCCAGCAGAGGGACAGCCAGGGGCTACGAGCAGTACTTC.

The chain has TRBV24-1 and TRBJ2-3; the D gene is possibly TRBD2 (5 bases). CDR3 size: 16 residues. V was pared by 7 bases and J by 0 bases, with 16 bases between. CDR1 and CDR2 from the germline V gene are KGHDR and SFDVKD. CDR3: CATRGPTSGSTDTQYF. CDR3 DNA sequence: TGTGCCACCAGGGGCCCCACATCGGGGAGCACAGATACGCAGTATTTT.

The chain joins TRBV28 to TRBJ1-1; tentative D call: TRBD1 (5 bases). The CDR3 is made up of 15 amino acids. Germline loops: CDR1 MDHEN, CDR2 SYDVKM. V shed 3 bases and J shed 1 base, with 12 bases lying between them. The CDR3: CASSLTVRRNTEAFF. The CDR3 DNA is TGTGCCAGCAGTTTGACAGTTCGGAGGAACACTGAAGCTTTCTTT. The entire variable domain, with the rest obtained from reference TRBV28 and TRBJ1-1, is as follows: DVKVTQSSRYLVKRTGEKVFLECVQDMDHENMFWYRQDPGLGLRLIYFSYDVKMKEKGDIPEGYSVSREKKERFSLILESASTNQTSMYLCASSLTVRRNTEAFFGQGTRLTVV.

This clone appeared once. This chain links TRBV24-1 with TRBJ1-2; perhaps TRBD1 as D (6 bases). Per the germline V gene, CDR1 is KGHDR and CDR2 is SFDVKD. V was clipped by 3 bases and J by 6 bases, with 10 bases between them. This CDR3 is built from 13 residues. The CDR3 reads CATSDPQGNGYTF. The CDR3 nucleotides read TGTGCCACCAGTGATCCACAGGGAAATGGCTACACCTTC.

This chain connects TRBV28 to TRBJ2-3; TRBD1 matches 10 bases. In germline, CDR1 is MDHEN, CDR2 SYDVKM. V trimming: 6 bases; J trimming: 9 bases; junction bases outside the gene matches: 12. There are 15 residues in the CDR3. The CDR3 DNA reads as TGTGCCAGCAGCCTCCGGACAGGGGGTCGGCGCACGCAGTATTTT. It encodes CASSLRTGGRRTQYF.